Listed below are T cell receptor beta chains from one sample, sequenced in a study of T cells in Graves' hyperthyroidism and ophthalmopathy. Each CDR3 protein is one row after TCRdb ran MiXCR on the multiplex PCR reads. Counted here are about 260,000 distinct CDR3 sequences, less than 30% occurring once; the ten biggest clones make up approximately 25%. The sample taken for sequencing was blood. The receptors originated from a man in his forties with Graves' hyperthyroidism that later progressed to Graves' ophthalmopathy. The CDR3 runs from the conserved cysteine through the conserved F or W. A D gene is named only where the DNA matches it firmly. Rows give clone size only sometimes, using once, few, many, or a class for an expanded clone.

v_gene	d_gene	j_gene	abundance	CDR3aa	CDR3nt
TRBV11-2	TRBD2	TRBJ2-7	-	CASSTEGREGSYEQYF	TGTGCCAGCAGCACCGAAGGTCGGGAGGGCTCCTACGAGCAGTACTTC
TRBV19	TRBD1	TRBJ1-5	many	CASSIRGQAGGVHQPQHF	TGTGCCAGTAGTATTAGGGGACAAGCAGGGGGCGTCCATCAGCCCCAGCATTTT
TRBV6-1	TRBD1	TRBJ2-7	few	CASSRTGVYEQYF	TGTGCCAGCAGTAGGACAGGGGTCTACGAGCAGTACTTC
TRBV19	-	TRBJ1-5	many	CASAGPVNQPQHF	TGTGCCAGCGCCGGTCCAGTTAATCAGCCCCAGCATTTT
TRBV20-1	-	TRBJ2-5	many	CSVTSPSAGTQETQYF	TGCAGTGTCACCAGCCCGTCCGCAGGGACCCAAGAGACCCAGTACTTC
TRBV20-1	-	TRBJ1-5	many	CSAPPGWSNQPQHF	TGCAGTGCCCCACCGGGGTGGAGCAATCAGCCCCAGCATTTT
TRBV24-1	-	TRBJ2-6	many	CATQAVPGANVLTF	TGTGCCACACAGGCGGTTCCTGGGGCCAACGTCCTGACTTTC
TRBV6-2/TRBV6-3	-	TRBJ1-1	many	CASSYSPDSHRAEAFF	TGTGCCAGCAGTTACTCGCCGGACAGTCACCGGGCTGAAGCTTTCTTT
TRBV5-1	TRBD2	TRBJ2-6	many	CASSLAGTGANVLTF	TGCGCCAGCAGCTTAGCGGGGACTGGGGCCAACGTCCTGACTTTC
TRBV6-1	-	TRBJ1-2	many	CASSGRQGMGYTF	TGTGCCAGCAGTGGGCGGCAGGGAATGGGCTACACCTTC